The present TCR beta chain was sequenced within a study of cytomegalovirus exposure and HLA in healthy donors. The CDR3 consists of 14 residues. Trimming removed 4 bases from V and 4 bases from J; junction bases left unmatched: 8. Germline CDR1 reads SGDLS; CDR2 reads YYNGEE. With 60 Vbeta and 13 Jbeta primers, the PCR was carried out. Libraries were prepared by immunoSEQ multiplex PCR; TCRdb keeps only in-frame clonotypes and omits some of them. The profile shows 99,000 or so clones, around 82% of them singletons. Sequenced sample: PBMCs. The sequence derives from a woman between 40 and 50 years old in good health and CMV-seronegative. This chain joins TRBV9 and TRBJ2-7, with 7 bases identical to TRBD1. The CDR3 region has the DNA TGTGCCAGCAGCTTATCCGACAGGGCTTACGAGCAGTACTTC. As protein: CASSLSDRAYEQYF. The full variable domain, with the rest looked up from reference TRBV9 and TRBJ2-7, is DSGVTQTPKHLITATGQRVTLRCSPRSGDLSVYWYQQSLDQGLQFLIQYYNGEERAKGNILERFSAQQFPDLHSELNLSSLELGDSALYFCASSLSDRAYEQYFGPGTRLTVT.